A single sample is the source of the 24 T cell receptor beta chains below, sequenced in a study of T cell responses to AZD1222 COVID-19 vaccine. The method was immunoSEQ multiplex PCR; TCRdb's version includes in-frame clones alone and lacks a portion of them. The table has 110,000 or so clones, roughly 90% seen once. Here the sequenced sample was peripheral blood, taken on day 0 of MenACWY control vaccination. The receptors originated from an adult in good health.

V is TRBV28 and J is TRBJ2-7; 9 nucleotides align to TRBD1. Germline CDR1 MDHEN, CDR2 SYDVKM. CDR3 length equals 13 residues. Trimming cost V 5 bases and J 7 bases; bases outside gene matches: 6. The CDR3 loop reads CASSPRQGGEQYF. The CDR3, as DNA: TGTGCCAGCAGTCCTCGACAGGGGGGTGAGCAGTACTTC.

V gene TRBV5-1 combines with J gene TRBJ1-5; D gene ambiguous. Trimming pared 2 bases from V and 2 bases from J, leaving 8 bases between. Germline CDR1 reads SGHRS; CDR2 reads YFSETQ. The CDR3 is 14 residues long. CDR3 residues: CASSFGPGNQPQHF. The CDR3 coding sequence is TGCGCCAGCAGCTTTGGCCCGGGCAATCAGCCCCAGCATTTT.

V gene TRBV10-3 combines with J gene TRBJ1-1, with D tentatively TRBD1 (5 bases). Deletions cut 2 bases from V and 4 bases from J, with 11 bases between. Germline V lookup: CDR1 ENHRY, CDR2 SYGVKD. The CDR3 has 14 amino acids. CDR3 in DNA: TGTGCCATCAGTGAGGGGGCGCGTAGCACTGAAGCTTTCTTT. Its translation is CAISEGARSTEAFF.

This clone appeared a single time. This sequence joins TRBV24-1 and TRBJ2-7, with TRBD2 identical over 7 bases. This CDR3 spans 19 amino acids. In germline, CDR1 is KGHDR, CDR2 SFDVKD. The V gene end was trimmed by 6 bases and the J gene end by 2 bases; junction bases not matched to a gene: 21. The CDR3 loop is CATSTQRDNYRSGAYEQYF. The CDR3 nucleotides are TGTGCCACCAGTACCCAGCGGGATAATTACCGATCCGGGGCCTACGAGCAGTACTTC.

This clone was observed once. The rearrangement joins TRBV3-1 (or the pseudogene TRBV3-2) to TRBJ2-2; tentative D call: TRBD2 (5 bases). V lost 3 bases to trimming and J lost 4 bases, with 6 bases between them. The CDR3 runs to 13 residues. Germline-derived CDR1 and CDR2 are LGHDT and YNNKEL (reference sequence). This chain's CDR3 is CASSHRGTGELFF. For the CDR3, the DNA is TGTGCCAGCAGCCATCGGGGCACCGGGGAGCTGTTTTTT.

This sequence joins TRBV4-3 and TRBJ2-1; possible D gene TRBD1, 6 bases. The CDR3 extends over 16 amino acids. Germline lookup yields CDR1 LGHNA and CDR2 YSLEER. The V and J ends lost 0 bases and 5 bases respectively, with 14 bases between them. The CDR3 coding sequence is TGCGCCAGCAGCCAAGACCAGGGGCGCTATGACAATGAGCAGTTCTTC. Amino acids: CASSQDQGRYDNEQFF.

The DNA for the CDR3 is TGTGCCAGCTCGCCGGCACAGACCTCCAATGAGCAGTTCTTC. Translation gives CASSPAQTSNEQFF. The chain uses TRBV18 and TRBJ2-1; D gene unclear. The CDR3 has 14 residues. Per germline, CDR1 KGHSH and CDR2 LQKENI. V was shortened by 6 bases and J by 6 bases, with 15 bases between the two germline ends. The full variable domain, with the rest looked up from reference TRBV18 and TRBJ2-1, is NAGVMQNPRHLVRRRGQEARLRCSPMKGHSHVYWYRQLPEEGLKFMVYLQKENIIDESGMPKERFSAEFPKEGPSILRIQQVVRGDSAAYFCASSPAQTSNEQFFGPGTRLTVL.

As to this clone: One end of the junction does not line up with germline, which may come from a read error. The gene calls are TRBV7-7 and TRBJ2-2; D may be TRBD1 or TRBD2 (5 bases each). Germline CDR1 SSHAT, CDR2 FNYEAQ (reference sequence). This CDR3 spans 14 amino acids. The CDR3 DNA sequence: TGTGCTAGCAGCTTATCGGGGCTCACCGGGGAGCTGTTTTTT. Protein: CASSLSGLTGELFF.

This clone is a singleton in its sample. This chain uses TRBV2 with TRBJ1-2, with D maybe TRBD1 (6 bases). V gave up 4 bases and J gave up 7 bases, with 13 bases separating them. Germline assignment: CDR1 SNHLY and CDR2 FYNNEI. This CDR3 comprises 13 residues. Here the CDR3 reads CASSVGRGSGYTF. The CDR3 region has the DNA TGTGCCAGCAGTGTCGGCAGGGGAAGTGGCTACACCTTC.

V usage is TRBV7-9 and J usage is TRBJ2-3; D unresolved. CDR3 length equals 15 residues. V shed 6 bases and J shed 5 bases, with 18 bases lying between them. CDR1 and CDR2 from the germline V gene are SEHNR and FQNEAQ (reference sequence). For the CDR3, the DNA is TGTGCCAGCAGGGGTGACAACCAGTGGGGAGATACGCAGTATTTT. Its protein is CASRGDNQWGDTQYF.

The rearrangement links TRBV3-1 (or the pseudogene TRBV3-2) to TRBJ1-3; D is perhaps TRBD1 (6 bases). The CDR3 has 17 amino acids. V was cut by 0 bases and J by 0 bases, with 12 bases left in between. Germline V lookup: CDR1 LGHDT, CDR2 YNNKEL (reference sequence). The CDR3 spells CASSQEYGGFSGNTIYF. In nucleotides, the CDR3 is TGTGCCAGCAGCCAAGAATACGGGGGCTTCTCTGGAAACACCATATATTTT.

This clone turned up a few times. The chain is built from TRBV5-3 and TRBJ2-3, with 11 bases aligning to TRBD2. TRBV5-3 is an ORF; its function is uncertain. V was pared by 7 bases and J by 2 bases, with 3 bases of the junction left unmatched. The CDR3 loop spans 14 amino acids. In nucleotides, the CDR3 is TGTGCCAGACCGACTAGCGGGACCACAGATACGCAGTATTTT. Amino acid sequence: CARPTSGTTDTQYF.

In DNA form, the CDR3 reads TGTGCCAGCACCGACCGACAGGGGGTAAAGGACACTGAAGCTTTCTTT. Translating gives CASTDRQGVKDTEAFF. The chain recombines TRBV9 with TRBJ1-1; 9 bases match TRBD1. Looked up from germline, CDR1 is SGDLS and CDR2 is YYNGEE. Trimming removed 6 bases from V and 3 bases from J; junction bases left unmatched: 12. The CDR3 is 16 residues long.

The chain links TRBV2 to TRBJ1-6, with no clear D. Trimming shortened V by 3 bases and J by 6 bases, and 6 bases separated the two germline ends. The CDR3 totals 13 residues. Germline CDR1 SNHLY, CDR2 FYNNEI. The CDR3 DNA reads TGTGCCAGCAGTGATATTGGTAATTCACCCCTCCACTTT. Translation gives CASSDIGNSPLHF.

V usage is TRBV19 and J usage is TRBJ1-3; D gene uncertain. This CDR3 has 13 amino acids. V was trimmed by 3 bases and J by 4 bases, leaving 7 bases between them. CDR1 LNHDA and CDR2 SQIVND come from the germline V gene (reference sequence). The CDR3 here is CASSIGDGNTIYF. The DNA of the CDR3 is TGTGCCAGTAGTATCGGAGACGGAAACACCATATATTTT.

The chain combines TRBV9 with TRBJ2-7, with D perhaps matching TRBD1 (8 bases). CDR1 and CDR2 from the germline V gene are SGDLS and YYNGEE. The V gene lost 4 bases and the J gene lost 3 bases, with 14 bases spanning the gap. The CDR3 is made up of 14 amino acids. The CDR3 loop is CASSQYRGGYEQYF. CDR3 in DNA: TGTGCCAGCAGCCAATACAGGGGGGGCTACGAGCAGTACTTC.

With respect to this clone: This same CDR3 is encoded by further DNA sequences in the sample. The V gene is TRBV5-1, the J gene TRBJ1-4; TRBD1 matches 9 bases. The CDR3 covers 14 residues. The germline gives CDR1 SGHRS, CDR2 YFSETQ. J gave up 8 bases and V 3 bases, and 5 bases lay outside the gene matches. The CDR3 region is CASSSGQGGEKLFF. In DNA, the CDR3 is TGCGCCAGCAGCTCGGGACAGGGTGGAGAAAAACTGTTTTTT.

The chain uses TRBV19 and TRBJ1-6; TRBD1 aligns across 10 bases. Trimming cost V 5 bases and J 8 bases; bases outside gene matches: 3. CDR1 is LNHDA and CDR2 is SQIVND in the germline V gene (reference sequence). This CDR3 spans 14 amino acids. CDR3 bases: TGTGCCAGTAGTCCGGGACAGGGGTATTCACCCCTCCACTTT. Its protein product is CASSPGQGYSPLHF.

This chain connects TRBV5-5 to TRBJ1-2; D gene uncertain. This CDR3 contains 13 residues. Trimming pared 4 bases from V and 3 bases from J, leaving 10 bases between. The germline V gene has CDR1 SGHKS and CDR2 YYEKEE (reference sequence). In DNA, the CDR3 is TGTGCCAGCAGCGCCGGGCCCGACTATGGCTACACCTTC. It is translated as CASSAGPDYGYTF. The full variable domain, in which reference TRBV5-5 and TRBJ1-2 provide the parts outside the CDR3, is DAGVTQSPTHLIKTRGQQVTLRCSPISGHKSVSWYQQVLGQGPQFIFQYYEKEERGRGNFPDRFSARQFPNYSSELNVNALLLGDSALYLCASSAGPDYGYTFGSGTRLTVV.

V usage is TRBV5-4 and J usage is TRBJ2-3; 12 nucleotides align to TRBD2. V gave up 4 bases and J gave up 6 bases; unmatched junction bases: 3. Germline CDR1 reads SGHNT; CDR2 reads YYREEE (reference sequence). This CDR3 comprises 14 residues. CDR3 protein: CASSLAGGGDTQYF. The CDR3 nucleotides are TGTGCCAGCAGCCTAGCGGGAGGGGGGGATACGCAGTATTTT.

The chain joins TRBV11-2 to TRBJ1-2; TRBD1 matches at 8 bases. V lost 5 bases and J lost 4; bases outside the gene matches: 6. This CDR3 comprises 14 residues. Germline V CDR1 and CDR2: SGHAT, FQNNGV. CDR3 in DNA: TGTGCCAGCAGCCCAGACAGGGGACCCTATGGCTACACCTTC. Protein: CASSPDRGPYGYTF.

The rearrangement uses TRBV19 and TRBJ2-1, with D possibly TRBD2 on 6 matching bases. Between the trimmed V and J ends, which lost 6 bases and 7 bases, there was a span of 16 bases. This CDR3 comprises 14 residues. The germline V gene encodes CDR1 LNHDA and CDR2 SQIVND (reference sequence). In nucleotides, the CDR3 is TGTGCCAGTAGGCCGACTACCCGGGGGAATGAGCAGTTCTTC. It specifies CASRPTTRGNEQFF.

The genes are TRBV27 and TRBJ2-7; 10 bases are a match to TRBD1. The CDR3 covers 15 residues. In germline, CDR1 is MNHEY, CDR2 SMNVEV (reference sequence). Trimming at V came to 2 bases and at J to 1 base, leaving 2 bases not matched to a gene. The CDR3 spells CASSLRQGASYEQYF. In DNA, the CDR3 is TGTGCCAGCAGTTTAAGACAGGGGGCGTCCTACGAGCAGTACTTC.

This clone showed up just a few times. This chain links TRBV6-5 with TRBJ2-5, with D tentatively TRBD1 or TRBD2 (7 bases each). The CDR3 runs to 14 residues. V dropped 7 bases and J dropped 8 bases, with 20 bases sitting between them. Germline CDR1 is MNHEY and CDR2 is SVGAGI. CDR3 DNA sequence: TGTGCCAGCACCCCCTGGGAGGGGGCTGAAACCCAGTACTTC. It translates to CASTPWEGAETQYF.